The 30 T cell receptor beta chains listed next were all sequenced from one sample in a study of cytotoxic CD8 clonotypes in ibrutinib-treated CLL. Assay used: immunoSEQ multiplex PCR; TCRdb lists only in-frame clones, some missing. The table includes 50,000 to 75,000 clones, roughly 70% detected once. The starting material was PBMCs, obtained after 12 months of ibrutinib treatment. These receptors were taken from a human donor with chronic lymphocytic leukemia.

This clone was picked up a small number of times. The chain carries TRBV30 and TRBJ1-2; a weak D match, TRBD1 (5 bases). This CDR3 spans 14 amino acids. Germline V gene sequence: CDR1 GTSNPN, CDR2 SVGIG (reference sequence). Trimming stripped 0 bases from V and 7 bases from J, with 15 bases between. CDR3 in DNA: TGTGCCTGGAGTGTTAGTAGGCAGGGTGGTGGCTACACCTTC. It specifies CAWSVSRQGGGYTF. Full variable domain (missing parts from reference TRBV30 and TRBJ1-2): SQTIHQWPATLVQPVGSPLSLECTVEGTSNPNLYWYRQAAGRGLQLLFYSVGIGQISSEVPQNLSASRPQDRQFILSSKKLLLSDSGFYLCAWSVSRQGGGYTFGSGTRLTVV.

The genes are TRBV28 and TRBJ1-2, with 8 bases aligning to TRBD1. CDR1 and CDR2 (germline): MDHEN, SYDVKM. V lost 5 bases and J lost 5; bases outside the gene matches: 7. The CDR3 consists of 14 residues. This CDR3 reads CASSEGRTGYGYTF. CDR3 DNA: TGTGCCAGCAGTGAGGGGAGGACAGGGTATGGCTACACCTTC.

This chain joins TRBV6-5 and TRBJ2-5; D unclear. There are 13 residues in the CDR3. Germline values: CDR1 MNHEY, CDR2 SVGAGI. The germline V and J ends were trimmed by 0 bases and 5 bases, with 7 bases remaining between them. In DNA form, the CDR3 reads TGTGCCAGCAGTTACTCGCGGCCTGAGACCCAGTACTTC. Amino acid sequence: CASSYSRPETQYF.

This clone appeared a few times. The genes are TRBV2 and TRBJ1-4, with D possibly TRBD1 on 5 matching bases. The germline CDR1 and CDR2 sequences are SNHLY and FYNNEI. The V end lost 3 bases, the J end lost 7 bases, and 15 bases lay between the germline ends. The CDR3 has 15 amino acids. The CDR3 bases are TGTGCCAGCAGTGAGGGGGGAGAGCATAGTGAAAAACTGTTTTTT. This encodes CASSEGGEHSEKLFF.

The chain employs TRBV5-1 and TRBJ2-3, with 9 bases lining up with TRBD2. The V segment lost 0 bases and the J segment 3 bases; nucleotides outside the gene matches: 5. This CDR3 is 16 amino acids long. Germline V lookup: CDR1 SGHRS, CDR2 YFSETQ. The CDR3 DNA follows: TGCGCCAGCAGCTTGGGACTAGCGGAAATTACAGATACGCAGTATTTT. Its protein product is CASSLGLAEITDTQYF.

This chain uses TRBV5-1 with TRBJ2-5, with 9 nucleotides matching TRBD2. The CDR3 covers 16 residues. Germline V gene lookup returns CDR1 SGHRS and CDR2 YFSETQ. V lost 1 base and J lost 2; bases outside the gene matches: 6. This CDR3 reads CASSLFPSGIQETQYF. The CDR3 DNA sequence: TGCGCCAGCAGCTTGTTTCCTAGCGGGATACAAGAGACCCAGTACTTC.

This chain joins TRBV7-9 and TRBJ2-1; 7 nucleotides align to TRBD2. In germline, CDR1 is SEHNR, CDR2 FQNEAQ (reference sequence). CDR3 length equals 13 residues. The trim removed 8 bases at V and 3 bases at J, leaving 4 bases unmatched. The CDR3 spells CASRRDYYNEQFF. The CDR3 nucleotides read TGTGCCAGCCGCCGGGACTACTACAATGAGCAGTTCTTC.

The chain couples TRBV7-2 to TRBJ2-1; TRBD1 matches 12 bases. The junction had 10 bases not matched to a gene; V was cut back by 4 bases and J by 12 bases. The germline V gene encodes CDR1 SGHTA and CDR2 FQGNSA. The CDR3 covers 15 residues. Written as DNA, the CDR3 is TGTGCCAGCAGCTCGGGACAGGGGGCTTGGTCGGGGCAGTTCTTC. Translated, it gives CASSSGQGAWSGQFF.

In this sample, this clone turned up a few times. The rearrangement joins TRBV27 to TRBJ2-1; perhaps TRBD1 as D (5 bases). The length of the CDR3 is 11 residues. Per the germline V gene, CDR1 is MNHEY and CDR2 is SMNVEV (reference sequence). V lost 8 bases and J 12 bases, leaving 14 bases between the germline ends. The DNA of the CDR3 is TGTGCCAGCGAAAGGGGAAACGTGCAGTTCTTC. This codes for CASERGNVQFF.

This CDR3 is CASSRPEGAGGANVLTF. The CDR3 nucleotides read TGTGCCAGTAGTAGACCGGAGGGGGCAGGCGGGGCCAACGTCCTGACTTTC. The rearrangement joins TRBV19 to TRBJ2-6, with TRBD1 as a possible D gene (7 bases). This CDR3 is built from 17 residues. CDR1 LNHDA and CDR2 SQIVND come from the germline V gene (reference sequence). Trimming stripped 4 bases from V and 4 bases from J, with 17 bases between.

This sequence joins TRBV5-6 and TRBJ2-5; maybe TRBD1 (5 bases). The CDR3 spans 14 residues. Germline V gene data show CDR1 as SGHDT and CDR2 as YYEEEE. The ends were cut back, 2 bases at V and 0 bases at J, with 8 bases in the middle. Here the CDR3 reads CASSFPGNQETQYF. CDR3 bases: TGTGCCAGCAGCTTCCCAGGGAACCAAGAGACCCAGTACTTC.

The chain has TRBV6-6 and TRBJ2-5; D unclear. Looked up from germline, CDR1 is MNHNY and CDR2 is SVGAGI (reference sequence). Between the trimmed V and J ends, which lost 6 bases and 2 bases, there was a span of 13 bases. The CDR3 loop spans 14 amino acids. The chain's CDR3 is CASSPQAYQETQYF. The CDR3 nucleotides are TGTGCCAGCAGCCCCCAGGCCTATCAAGAGACCCAGTACTTC.

This clone came up once. The rearrangement uses TRBV2 and TRBJ2-7; 9 bases agree with TRBD1. Germline loops: CDR1 SNHLY, CDR2 FYNNEI. This CDR3 is 15 amino acids long. V dropped 5 bases and J dropped 4; count of bases not matched to a gene: 9. CDR3 protein: CASSTTRDRVYEQYF. The CDR3 DNA follows: TGTGCCAGCAGTACAACCCGGGACAGGGTATACGAGCAGTACTTC.

The DNA for the CDR3 is TGTGCCAGCAGACTAGCGGGACTTGGTGAGCAGTTCTTC. Translation: CASRLAGLGEQFF. The chain is built from TRBV27 and TRBJ2-1, with 10 bases lining up with TRBD2. CDR3 length: 13 residues. The germline CDR1 and CDR2 sequences are MNHEY and SMNVEV (reference sequence). With V trimmed by 6 bases and J by 9 bases, 5 bases remained unmatched.

The V and J genes are TRBV27 and TRBJ2-7; D gene ambiguous. The CDR3 sequence is 15 residues long. Trimming took 7 bases from V and 4 from J, leaving 20 bases between them. CDR1 MNHEY and CDR2 SMNVEV come from the germline V gene (reference sequence). This chain's CDR3 is CASTSSPSVGYEQYF. CDR3 coding DNA: TGTGCCAGCACCTCGTCACCGTCGGTGGGATACGAGCAGTACTTC.

The chain carries TRBV4-1 and TRBJ2-7; 11 positions agree with TRBD1. This CDR3 contains 16 residues. Germline V CDR1 and CDR2: MGHRA, YSYEKL. The V gene end was trimmed by 4 bases and the J gene end by 3 bases; junction bases not matched to a gene: 8. CDR3 sequence reads: CASSLQIGTGGYEQYF. The CDR3 DNA is TGCGCCAGCAGCCTTCAGATCGGGACAGGGGGCTACGAGCAGTACTTC.

The chain uses TRBV10-2 and TRBJ2-5, with 7 bases that match TRBD1. V trimming: 4 bases; J trimming: 2 bases; junction bases outside the gene matches: 7. The CDR3 spans 15 residues. Germline V gene sequence: CDR1 WSHSY, CDR2 SAAADI. This CDR3 reads CASSGNRDRQETQYF. The CDR3, as DNA: TGCGCCAGCAGTGGTAATCGGGACAGACAAGAGACCCAGTACTTC.

This clone was recorded a few times. J is TRBJ1-5 and V is TRBV6-1, with 7 nucleotides matching TRBD1. Germline CDR1 MNHNS, CDR2 SASEGT. The CDR3 totals 14 residues. The V and J ends lost 6 bases and 5 bases, in that order; junction bases with no gene match: 7. The CDR3 here is CASRLDRVHQPQHF. In nucleotides, the CDR3 is TGTGCCAGCAGACTCGACAGGGTTCATCAGCCCCAGCATTTT.

This clone showed up just a few times. V gene TRBV5-1 combines with J gene TRBJ1-2, with 7 bases that match TRBD1. The CDR3 extends over 13 amino acids. With 7 bases clipped from V and 3 bases from J, the junction kept 6 bases outside the gene matches. Germline V lookup: CDR1 SGHRS, CDR2 YFSETQ. The CDR3 protein is CASHLGTDYGYTF. The CDR3 bases are TGCGCCAGCCACCTAGGGACAGACTATGGCTACACCTTC.

The rearrangement uses TRBV5-5 and TRBJ2-1, with TRBD1 as a possible D gene (5 bases). V shed 1 base and J shed 10 bases, with 18 bases lying between them. The CDR3 length is 15 residues. The germline gives CDR1 SGHKS, CDR2 YYEKEE (reference sequence). The CDR3 coding sequence is TGTGCCAGCAGCTTGCATGCTTTTCGTCGGACAGAGCAGTTCTTC. The encoded protein is CASSLHAFRRTEQFF.

V and J are TRBV9 and TRBJ2-4, with a tentative D call TRBD1 (5 bases). Germline V gene sequence: CDR1 SGDLS, CDR2 YYNGEE. This CDR3 is built from 13 residues. Trimming left V 7 bases short and J 5 bases short, with 13 bases between. The CDR3 coding sequence is TGTGCCAGCGCAGGGATAGCAGAAAACATTCAGTACTTC. Translation: CASAGIAENIQYF.

The chain employs TRBV2 and TRBJ2-7, with 9 positions matching TRBD1. The CDR3 loop spans 15 amino acids. In germline, CDR1 is SNHLY, CDR2 FYNNEI. Trimming took 5 bases from V and 2 from J; bases not matched to a gene: 7. This CDR3 is CASSTGTGFAYEQYF. In nucleotides, the CDR3 is TGTGCCAGCAGTACCGGGACAGGGTTCGCCTACGAGCAGTACTTC.

The chain combines TRBV5-4 with TRBJ2-7, with 13 bases aligning to TRBD2. Trimming took 4 bases from V and 4 from J; bases not matched to a gene: 5. This CDR3 has 15 amino acids. CDR1 SGHNT and CDR2 YYREEE come from the germline V gene (reference sequence). The CDR3, as DNA: TGTGCCAGCAGCCCCGGACTAGCGGGAGTGTACGAGCAGTACTTC. Encoded protein: CASSPGLAGVYEQYF.

The chain joins TRBV7-2 to TRBJ1-1; possible D gene TRBD1, 6 bases. Trimming took 8 bases from V and 4 from J, leaving 20 bases between them. The CDR3 has 15 amino acids. Germline V lookup: CDR1 SGHTA, CDR2 FQGNSA. The CDR3 is CASRPQGTGGTEAFF. Written as DNA, the CDR3 is TGTGCCAGCCGCCCCCAGGGGACCGGGGGCACTGAAGCTTTCTTT. Combining the CDR3 with reference TRBV7-2 and TRBJ1-1 gives the whole variable domain GAGVSQSPSNKVTEKGKDVELRCDPISGHTALYWYRQSLGQGLEFLIYFQGNSAPDKSGLPSDRFSAERTGGSVSTLTIQRTQQEDSAVYLCASRPQGTGGTEAFFGQGTRLTVV.

This clone came up a few times. This chain connects TRBV6-1 to TRBJ2-7; TRBD2 matches 8 bases. Germline V lookup: CDR1 MNHNS, CDR2 SASEGT. The CDR3 consists of 20 residues. V shed 6 bases and J 4 bases; nucleotides not matched to a gene: 26. The DNA of the CDR3 is TGTGCCAGCAGGGAACCTACTTACGGTAACACCCGGACTAGCTATTACGAGCAGTACTTC. It codes for CASREPTYGNTRTSYYEQYF.

This clone has just a few counts. The chain employs TRBV19 and TRBJ2-3; no clear D gene. CDR3 size: 12 residues. CDR1 and CDR2 from the germline V gene are LNHDA and SQIVND (reference sequence). The V and J ends lost 4 bases and 6 bases respectively, with 8 bases between them. DNA for the CDR3: TGTGCCAGTAGTAGGGTTCGGGATACGCAGTATTTT. Amino acid sequence: CASSRVRDTQYF.

V gene TRBV9 combines with J gene TRBJ1-4, with unresolved D. V was trimmed by 3 bases and J by 2 bases, leaving 8 bases between them. Germline CDR1 is SGDLS and CDR2 is YYNGEE. The CDR3 extends over 14 amino acids. The CDR3 region has the DNA TGTGCCAGCAGCGAGTCCATTACTAATGAAAAACTGTTTTTT. Its protein product is CASSESITNEKLFF.

This chain uses TRBV5-1 with TRBJ2-3; D might be TRBD2 (5 bases). The germline V gene encodes CDR1 SGHRS and CDR2 YFSETQ. This CDR3 contains 15 residues. V shed 4 bases and J shed 6 bases, with 18 bases lying between them. The CDR3 loop reads CASSVQPGRVDTQYF. CDR3 sequence (DNA): TGCGCCAGCAGCGTACAGCCTGGGCGGGTTGATACGCAGTATTTT.

This chain joins TRBV11-2 and TRBJ2-2; D remains unclear. The CDR3 runs to 14 residues. V was trimmed by 2 bases and J by 4 bases, leaving 8 bases between them. Per the germline V gene, CDR1 is SGHAT and CDR2 is FQNNGV. This CDR3 reads CASSLSWSTGELFF. CDR3 nucleotide sequence: TGTGCCAGCAGCTTATCCTGGAGCACCGGGGAGCTGTTTTTT.

The rearrangement joins TRBV9 to TRBJ2-3; the D gene could be TRBD1 or TRBD2 (6 bases each). Deletions cut 1 base from V and 4 bases from J, with 13 bases between. Germline assignment: CDR1 SGDLS and CDR2 YYNGEE. The CDR3 spans 15 residues. As DNA, the CDR3 is TGTGCCAGCAGCGTATTGGGGGGCCTCCCAGATACGCAGTATTTT. As protein: CASSVLGGLPDTQYF. Using reference TRBV9 and TRBJ2-3 for the parts outside the CDR3, the full variable domain is DSGVTQTPKHLITATGQRVTLRCSPRSGDLSVYWYQQSLDQGLQFLIQYYNGEERAKGNILERFSAQQFPDLHSELNLSSLELGDSALYFCASSVLGGLPDTQYFGPGTRLTVL.